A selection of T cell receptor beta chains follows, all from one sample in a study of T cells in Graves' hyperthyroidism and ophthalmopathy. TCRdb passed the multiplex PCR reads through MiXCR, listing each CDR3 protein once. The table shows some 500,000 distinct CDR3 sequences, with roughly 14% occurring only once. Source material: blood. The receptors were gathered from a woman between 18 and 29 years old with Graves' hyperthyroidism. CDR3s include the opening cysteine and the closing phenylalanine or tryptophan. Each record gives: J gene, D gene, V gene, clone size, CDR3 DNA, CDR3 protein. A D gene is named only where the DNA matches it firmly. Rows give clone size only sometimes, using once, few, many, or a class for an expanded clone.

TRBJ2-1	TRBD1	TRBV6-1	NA	TGTGCCAGCAGTAAAAAGACAGGGGGAAATGAGCAGTTCTTC	CASSKKTGGNEQFF
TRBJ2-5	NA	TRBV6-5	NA	TGTGCCAGCAGTTACTACCCGCGAGAGACCCAGTACTTC	CASSYYPRETQYF
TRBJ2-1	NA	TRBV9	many	TGTGCCAGCAGCTTCTTAGTCGCGGAAGGGAACAATGAGCAGTTCTTC	CASSFLVAEGNNEQFF
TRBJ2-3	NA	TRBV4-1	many	TGCGCCAGCAGCCAAGTAGGCCTAGCGAATACGCAGTATTTT	CASSQVGLANTQYF
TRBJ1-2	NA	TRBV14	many	TGTGCCAGCAGCCTCCGGGCCCCGTTGGGCTACACCTTC	CASSLRAPLGYTF
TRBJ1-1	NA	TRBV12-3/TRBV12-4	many	TGTGCCAGCAGTTTTGAGGGGGACACTGAAGCTTTCTTT	CASSFEGDTEAFF
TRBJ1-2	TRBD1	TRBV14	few	TGTGCCAGCAGCCGACAGGACAGGGGGGTCTATGGCTACACCTTC	CASSRQDRGVYGYTF
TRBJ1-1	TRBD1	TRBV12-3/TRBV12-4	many	TGTGCCAGCAGTTTCCGACAGGGGTTGAAAGCTTTCTTT	CASSFRQGLKAFF
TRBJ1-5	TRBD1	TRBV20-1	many	TGCAGTGCTAGAGATGCTGGACAGGTTCATCAGCCCCAGCATTTT	CSARDAGQVHQPQHF
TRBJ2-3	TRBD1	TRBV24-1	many	TGTGCCACCAGTGATTTCATGGGACAGGGAGGGCCAGATACGCAGTATTTT	CATSDFMGQGGPDTQYF
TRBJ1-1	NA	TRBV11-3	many	TGTGCCAGCAGCCCAAGGACAGCCTCCACTGAAGCTTTCTTT	CASSPRTASTEAFF
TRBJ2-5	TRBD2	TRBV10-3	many	TGTGCCGCCGGGGGGGGAAAAGAGACCCAGTACTTC	CAAGGGKETQYF
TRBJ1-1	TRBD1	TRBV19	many	TGTGCCAGTAGTATAGATCAGGGCCGGTGGGGACAGAATCCTGAAGCTTTCTTT	CASSIDQGRWGQNPEAFF
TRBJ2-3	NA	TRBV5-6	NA	TGTGCCAGCAGCTTGCGGGGGGCCTCAGATACGCAGTATTTT	CASSLRGASDTQYF
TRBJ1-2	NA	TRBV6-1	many	TGTGCCAGCAGTGAAGCTACAGGGAAGGGCTACACCTTC	CASSEATGKGYTF
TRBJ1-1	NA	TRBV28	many	TGTGCCAGCAGGACATCTTTTGACACTGAAGCTTTCTTT	CASRTSFDTEAFF
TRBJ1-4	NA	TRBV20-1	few	TGCAGTGCTAGGAGAAGAACTCTCCCCGAAAAACTGTTTTTT	CSARRRTLPEKLFF
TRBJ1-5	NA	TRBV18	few	TGTGCCAGCTCACCGGGCTTTCTCGATCAGCCCCAGCATTTT	CASSPGFLDQPQHF
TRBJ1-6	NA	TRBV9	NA	TGTGCCAGCGCAGGGGACGATAATTCACCCCTCCACTTT	CASAGDDNSPLHF
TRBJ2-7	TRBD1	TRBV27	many	TGTGCCAGCAGTTGGGACAGGGTTTTTAGCGAGCAGTACTTC	CASSWDRVFSEQYF
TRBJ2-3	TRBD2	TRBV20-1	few	TGCAGTGCTAGAGATCCGGGCCGGGAGGTCACAGATACGCAGTATTTT	CSARDPGREVTDTQYF
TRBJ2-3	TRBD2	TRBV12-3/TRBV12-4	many	TGTGCCAGCAGTCCCCTTAGCGGGAGGTACAGCACAGATACGCAGTATTTT	CASSPLSGRYSTDTQYF
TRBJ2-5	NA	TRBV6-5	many	TGTGCCAGCAGTTACGGGCAGCAAGAGACCCAGTACTTC	CASSYGQQETQYF
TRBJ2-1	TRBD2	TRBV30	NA	TGTGCCTGGAGTCCGGGACTAACCTCTAGAAGTCCCAATGAGCAGTTCTTC	CAWSPGLTSRSPNEQFF
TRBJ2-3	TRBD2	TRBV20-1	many	TGCAGTGCTAGACCGTCGACTAGCGAAACCACAGATACGCAGTATTTT	CSARPSTSETTDTQYF
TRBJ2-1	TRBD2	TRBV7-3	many	TGTGCCAGCAGCTTAATGCCGCTTAGCGGGAGCGCGGGGAGGCAGTTCTTC	CASSLMPLSGSAGRQFF
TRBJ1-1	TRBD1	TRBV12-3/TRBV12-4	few	TGTGCCAGCCACCCCCAGACAGGGGGCACTGAAGCTTTCTTT	CASHPQTGGTEAFF
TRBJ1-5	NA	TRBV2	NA	TGTGCCAGCAGTGAAGGCGGGGAGGCACAGCCCCAGCATTTT	CASSEGGEAQPQHF
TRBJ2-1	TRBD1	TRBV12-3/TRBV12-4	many	TGTGCCAGCAGTCCCCCGACAGGGGTCCCCTACAATGAGCAGTTCTTC	CASSPPTGVPYNEQFF
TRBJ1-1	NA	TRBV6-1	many	TGTGCCAGCAGTGAAGCAAGGTTCTACACTGAAGCTTTCTTT	CASSEARFYTEAFF
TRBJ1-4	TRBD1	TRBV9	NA	TGTGCCAGCAGCCCGCGGGACAGGGGAAGTGGTATGGGGAATGAAAAACTGTTTTTT	CASSPRDRGSGMGNEKLFF
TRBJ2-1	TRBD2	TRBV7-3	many	TGTGCCAGCAGCATACTAGCGGGGGCTTACAATGAGCAGTTCTTC	CASSILAGAYNEQFF